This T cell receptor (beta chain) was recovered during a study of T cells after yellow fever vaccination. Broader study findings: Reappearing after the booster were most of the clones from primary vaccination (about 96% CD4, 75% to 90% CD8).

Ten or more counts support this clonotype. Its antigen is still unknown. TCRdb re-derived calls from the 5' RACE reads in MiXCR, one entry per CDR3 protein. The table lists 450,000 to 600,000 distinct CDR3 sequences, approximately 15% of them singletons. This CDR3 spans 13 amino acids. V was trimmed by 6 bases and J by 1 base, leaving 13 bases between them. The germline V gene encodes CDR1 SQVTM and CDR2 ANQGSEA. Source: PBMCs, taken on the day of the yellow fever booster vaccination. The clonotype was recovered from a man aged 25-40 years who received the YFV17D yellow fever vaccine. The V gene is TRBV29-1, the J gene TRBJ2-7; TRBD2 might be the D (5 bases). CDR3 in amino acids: CSVLGGSSYEQYF. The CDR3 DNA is TGCAGCGTCTTAGGTGGGAGTTCCTACGAGCAGTACTTC.